These 20 T cell receptor beta chains originate from one sample sequenced in a study of blood T cell repertoires in COVID-19. TCRdb's table, derived via immunoSEQ multiplex PCR, lists solely in-frame clones and lacks some. Of 200,000 to 300,000 clones listed, almost 85% are singletons. Sequencing was performed on peripheral blood. These receptors all stem from a man in his forties or fifties with acute or convalescent COVID-19.

The V gene is TRBV5-6, the J gene TRBJ1-4, with TRBD1 matching over 7 bases. CDR1 is SGHDT, CDR2 YYEEEE, per germline. This CDR3 comprises 15 residues. V was clipped by 4 bases and J by 7 bases; unmatched bases: 10. In DNA form, the CDR3 reads TGTGCCAGCAGCCACAGGGGAACGAGGCGTGAAAAACTGTTTTTT. Protein product: CASSHRGTRREKLFF.

In its sample, this clone was seen once. The V call is TRBV27, the J call TRBJ1-2; 12 bases map to TRBD1. Trimming took 2 bases from V and 4 from J; bases not matched to a gene: 8. CDR1 MNHEY and CDR2 SMNVEV come from the germline V gene (reference sequence). The CDR3 is 17 residues long. DNA for the CDR3: TGTGCCAGCAGTTTACGAACCGGGACAGGGGGCTTCTATGGCTACACCTTC. It translates to CASSLRTGTGGFYGYTF.

This chain links TRBV5-8 with TRBJ2-1; 8 bases are shared with TRBD1. This CDR3 comprises 15 residues. Per germline, CDR1 SGHTS and CDR2 YDEGEE. V shed 3 bases, J shed 0 bases, and the junction held 2 bases outside the gene matches. CDR3 sequence: CASSSGQVSYNEQFF. Written as DNA, the CDR3 is TGTGCCAGCAGCTCGGGACAGGTCTCCTACAATGAGCAGTTCTTC.

CDR3 loop: CASSITGGNEQFF. CDR3 in DNA: TGTGCCAGCAGCATTACAGGGGGCAATGAGCAGTTCTTC. The chain is built from TRBV7-3 and TRBJ2-1; 8 bases align to TRBD1. CDR3 length equals 13 residues. Germline CDR1 reads SGHTA; CDR2 reads FQGTGA. J lost 6 bases, V lost 5 bases, and 3 bases had no gene match.

This clone turned up a few times. The chain uses TRBV5-1 and TRBJ2-3; 8 bases fit TRBD2. The germline CDR1 and CDR2 sequences are SGHRS and YFSETQ. The CDR3 is 15 amino acids. V lost 3 bases and J lost 2; bases outside the gene matches: 5. The CDR3 loop is CASSSGTRATDTQYF. CDR3 DNA sequence: TGCGCCAGCAGCTCCGGGACTAGGGCCACAGATACGCAGTATTTT. Looking up the rest from reference TRBV5-1 and TRBJ2-3 gives the full variable domain: KAGVTQTPRYLIKTRGQQVTLSCSPISGHRSVSWYQQTPGQGLQFLFEYFSETQRNKGNFPGRFSGRQFSNSRSEMNVSTLELGDSALYLCASSSGTRATDTQYFGPGTRLTVL.

This chain uses TRBV10-3 with TRBJ2-3; TRBD2 might be the D (7 bases). Germline CDR1 reads ENHRY; CDR2 reads SYGVKD. This CDR3 region has 15 residues. Trimming stripped 6 bases from V and 1 base from J, with 14 bases between. As DNA, the CDR3 is TGTGCCATCAGCGGGGAGGGGGGACGCACAGATACGCAGTATTTT. The encoded protein is CAISGEGGRTDTQYF.

V usage is TRBV7-6 and J usage is TRBJ2-3; 8 bases align to TRBD2. The V gene end was trimmed by 1 base and the J gene end by 4 bases; junction bases not matched to a gene: 4. Per the germline V gene, CDR1 is SGHVS and CDR2 is FNYEAQ. The CDR3 length is 15 residues. The CDR3 region has the DNA TGTGCCAGCAGCTTAGTTGGCGGGAGGCCAGATACGCAGTATTTT. This sequence encodes CASSLVGGRPDTQYF. Full variable domain (remainder filled in from reference TRBV7-6 and TRBJ2-3): GAGVSQSPRYKVTKRGQDVALRCDPISGHVSLYWYRQALGQGPEFLTYFNYEAQQDKSGLPNDRFSAERPEGSISTLTIQRTEQRDSAMYRCASSLVGGRPDTQYFGPGTRLTVL.

This rearrangement joins TRBV25-1 to TRBJ2-7; 9 bases map to TRBD1. Per germline, CDR1 MGHDK and CDR2 SYGVNS. The CDR3 consists of 14 residues. J gave up 6 bases and V 4 bases, and 7 bases lay outside the gene matches. DNA for the CDR3: TGTGCCAGCAGTGCACAGGACAGGGGAGGCGAGCAGTACTTC. Translated: CASSAQDRGGEQYF.

The rearrangement joins TRBV30 to TRBJ2-7; a possible D gene is TRBD1 (6 bases). The V gene's germline CDR1 is GTSNPN and CDR2 SVGIG (reference sequence). The CDR3 is made up of 13 amino acids. V was shortened by 0 bases and J by 3 bases, with 9 bases between the two germline ends. The chain's CDR3 is CAWSVVTGYEQYF. The CDR3 coding sequence is TGTGCCTGGAGTGTCGTGACAGGCTACGAGCAGTACTTC.

This rearrangement joins TRBV11-3 to TRBJ2-5, with D possibly being TRBD2 (5 bases). CDR1 and CDR2 (germline): SGHNT, YENEEA. The V end lost 5 bases, the J end lost 5 bases, and 18 bases lay between the germline ends. CDR3 length: 15 amino acids. DNA of the CDR3: TGTGCCAGCAGCCCCCGAGGGCCCCGGAGGGAGACCCAGTACTTC. Amino acids: CASSPRGPRRETQYF.

The V and J genes are TRBV5-1 and TRBJ2-1; tentatively, D is TRBD1 (5 bases). This CDR3 has 15 amino acids. Germline V gene data show CDR1 as SGHRS and CDR2 as YFSETQ. The V end lost 3 bases, the J end lost 0 bases, and 10 bases lay between the germline ends. The CDR3 nucleotides read TGCGCCAGCAGCTCCCAGGGTGCCTCCTACAATGAGCAGTTCTTC. Translation: CASSSQGASYNEQFF.

This clone was counted ten times or more. This sequence joins TRBV5-1 and TRBJ1-1; D remains unclear. The CDR3 spans 15 residues. Germline V gives CDR1 SGHRS, CDR2 YFSETQ. V dropped 3 bases and J dropped 1 base, with 13 bases sitting between them. CDR3 amino acids: CASSYYIRGNTEAFF. The DNA for the CDR3 is TGCGCCAGCAGCTACTACATTAGAGGGAACACTGAAGCTTTCTTT.

As for this clone: Other DNA variants within this sample encode the same CDR3. The genes are TRBV9 and TRBJ2-1; no clear D. This CDR3 is built from 15 residues. Germline assignment: CDR1 SGDLS and CDR2 YYNGEE. V lost 0 bases and J lost 0, with 7 bases in between. CDR3 in amino acids: CASSVVADSYNEQFF. In nucleotides, the CDR3 is TGTGCCAGCAGCGTAGTGGCGGACTCCTACAATGAGCAGTTCTTC.

The chain has TRBV30 and TRBJ2-7; 8 bases agree with TRBD1. The V gene end was trimmed by 1 base and the J gene end by 6 bases; junction bases not matched to a gene: 5. This CDR3 has 13 amino acids. The germline V gene has CDR1 GTSNPN and CDR2 SVGIG (reference sequence). The CDR3 protein is CAWSAPDRVEQYF. As DNA, the CDR3 is TGTGCCTGGAGTGCTCCGGACAGGGTCGAGCAGTACTTC.

The chain couples TRBV7-3 to TRBJ2-1, with TRBD2 identical over 7 bases. Trimming removed 0 bases from V and 8 bases from J; junction bases left unmatched: 7. The CDR3 length is 15 residues. In germline, CDR1 is SGHTA, CDR2 FQGTGA. In nucleotides, the CDR3 is TGTGCCAGCAGCTTAACGGCGGCTAGCGGAGATGAGCAGTTCTTC. It codes for CASSLTAASGDEQFF.

The chain uses TRBV11-2 and TRBJ2-3; perhaps TRBD2 as D (7 bases). CDR3 length equals 15 residues. V was shortened by 5 bases and J by 0 bases, with 12 bases between the two germline ends. The germline gives CDR1 SGHAT, CDR2 FQNNGV. CDR3 coding DNA: TGTGCCAGCAGCCGGGGAGGGGGGAGCACAGATACGCAGTATTTT. This codes for CASSRGGGSTDTQYF.

The chain couples TRBV5-1 to TRBJ2-5, with TRBD1 identical over 7 bases. CDR3 length equals 14 residues. The V gene end was trimmed by 4 bases and the J gene end by 3 bases; junction bases not matched to a gene: 6. The germline V gene has CDR1 SGHRS and CDR2 YFSETQ. Written as DNA, the CDR3 is TGCGCCAGCAGCCTTGGACAGGCTGAAGAGACCCAGTACTTC. Its protein is CASSLGQAEETQYF.

The rearrangement joins TRBV10-3 to TRBJ2-7; TRBD1 is a possible D gene (6 bases). The CDR3 consists of 14 residues. V was shortened by 3 bases and J by 6 bases, with 15 bases between the two germline ends. Germline CDR1 ENHRY, CDR2 SYGVKD. CDR3 coding DNA: TGTGCCATCAGTGAACCCACGGACAGCCTCGAGCAGTACTTC. This encodes CAISEPTDSLEQYF.

The gene calls are TRBV7-6 and TRBJ1-2; D call uncertain. Germline V gives CDR1 SGHVS, CDR2 FNYEAQ. With 8 bases removed from V and 4 bases from J, the gap between germline ends came to 14 bases. This CDR3 contains 13 residues. The CDR3 nucleotides read TGTGCCAGCGGCGTTGCCGAGGGCTATGGCTACACCTTC. This gives the protein CASGVAEGYGYTF.

This clone was detected only once. The J gene is TRBJ1-6, the V gene TRBV11-3; D is possibly TRBD1 (6 bases). Trimming took off 1 base at V and 6 bases at J, with 16 bases between the two ends. CDR1 and CDR2 from the germline V gene are SGHNT and YENEEA. The CDR3 runs 17 residues. DNA of the CDR3: TGTGCCAGCAGCTTAGGACAGGTCCCGGCCTCTAATTCACCCCTCCACTTT. Its translation: CASSLGQVPASNSPLHF.